These 13 T cell receptor beta chains share one sample of origin, sequenced in a study of cytomegalovirus exposure and HLA in healthy donors (dated by TCRdb to 2017 to 2019). The protocol used for the library was the immunoSEQ multiplex PCR assay. The multiplex PCR relied on a mix of 60 forward primers for TCR Vbeta segments and 13 reverse primers for TCR Jbeta segments. Imported from immuneACCESS, the table was reduced by TCRdb to in-frame sequences with V and J called. These copies leave out some clones; in studies compared against another copy, an unresolved V gene accounts for under half, and the cause of the remainder is not known. Within this sample are roughly 110,000 clones, with approximately 82% of them counted one time only. Over 2% of the sample is held by the ten biggest clonotypes. Specimen: PBMCs. The receptor set was obtained from a man aged 40-49 years in good health and CMV-seronegative.

The rearrangement joins TRBV19 to TRBJ1-4, with 7 nucleotides matching TRBD1. With V trimmed by 7 bases and J by 8 bases, 10 bases remained unmatched. CDR1 and CDR2 (germline): LNHDA, SQIVND (reference sequence). The CDR3 runs 14 residues. CDR3 DNA sequence: TGTGCCAGTACCCCCGACAGGGTGGGCGAAAAACTGTTTTTT. It encodes CASTPDRVGEKLFF.

The rearrangement links TRBV6-6 to TRBJ1-2; a weak D match, TRBD1 (6 bases). The germline V gene has CDR1 MNHNY and CDR2 SVGAGI (reference sequence). The CDR3 sequence is 13 residues long. V lost 4 bases and J 4 bases, leaving 10 bases between the germline ends. The CDR3 reads CASSLDSLYGYTF. The DNA of the CDR3 is TGTGCCAGCAGTTTGGACAGCCTCTATGGCTACACCTTC.

The chain has TRBV7-9 and TRBJ2-1; D is possibly TRBD1 (5 bases). Trimming left V 5 bases short and J 4 bases short, with 12 bases between. The CDR3 runs 14 residues. Germline V gives CDR1 SEHNR, CDR2 FQNEAQ (reference sequence). Here the CDR3 DNA reads TGTGCCAGCAGCCCTTACACAGGATACAATGAGCAGTTCTTC. Its protein product is CASSPYTGYNEQFF.

This clone has only a few counts. The chain links TRBV27 to TRBJ1-1; D not resolved. Looked up from germline, CDR1 is MNHEY and CDR2 is SMNVEV (reference sequence). This CDR3 is built from 13 residues. Trimming pared 4 bases from V and 4 bases from J, leaving 10 bases between. The CDR3 loop is CASSSRGTTEAFF. Written as DNA, the CDR3 is TGTGCCAGCAGTTCTCGGGGAACCACTGAAGCTTTCTTT.

This chain uses TRBV29-1 with TRBJ2-7; TRBD1 agrees at 7 bases. The CDR3 runs to 13 residues. Germline CDR1 is SQVTM and CDR2 is ANQGSEA. The V segment lost 6 bases and the J segment 9 bases; nucleotides outside the gene matches: 14. CDR3 sequence (DNA): TGCAGCGTAGCCGGGACAGCCTCAACGGGGCAGTACTTC. It codes for CSVAGTASTGQYF.

The V and J genes are TRBV13 and TRBJ2-3; tentatively, D is TRBD1 (6 bases). Looked up from germline, CDR1 is PRHDT and CDR2 is FYEKMQ (reference sequence). CDR3 size: 15 residues. V gave up 1 base and J gave up 0 bases, with 8 bases separating them. Written as DNA, the CDR3 is TGTGCCAGCAGCTTAGACAGGGTCAGCACAGATACGCAGTATTTT. Translated, it gives CASSLDRVSTDTQYF.

The rearrangement uses TRBV15 and TRBJ1-2; weak D call: TRBD1 (5 bases). Deletions cut 0 bases from V and 4 bases from J, with 21 bases between. The CDR3 is 18 residues long. Germline assignment: CDR1 LNHNV and CDR2 YYDKDF (reference sequence). CDR3 nucleotide sequence: TGTGCCACCAGCAGAGATCGGGGGTACGGCCGGAATACCTATGGCTACACCTTC. Its protein is CATSRDRGYGRNTYGYTF.

This CDR3 reads CASSDPSGGLSSYEQYF. CDR3 nucleotide sequence: TGTGCCAGCAGTGACCCTAGCGGGGGCCTCAGCTCCTACGAGCAGTACTTC. The rearrangement joins TRBV2 to TRBJ2-7, with TRBD2 matching 10 bases. CDR1 is SNHLY and CDR2 is FYNNEI in the germline V gene. The CDR3 spans 17 residues. Unmatched junction bases numbered 8, after V lost 3 bases and J lost 0 bases. The full variable domain, its missing parts supplied by reference TRBV2 and TRBJ2-7, is EPEVTQTPSHQVTQMGQEVILRCVPISNHLYFYWYRQILGQKVEFLVSFYNNEISEKSEIFDDQFSVERPDGSNFTLKIRSTKLEDSAMYFCASSDPSGGLSSYEQYFGPGTRLTVT.

The rearrangement links TRBV7-9 to TRBJ2-2; 8 bases line up with TRBD1. V shed 6 bases, J shed 6 bases, and the junction held 9 bases outside the gene matches. Germline values: CDR1 SEHNR, CDR2 FQNEAQ (reference sequence). CDR3 length equals 15 residues. CDR3 bases: TGTGCCAGCAGGCGAGCGACAGGGGTCCCCGGGGAGCTGTTTTTT. Encoded protein: CASRRATGVPGELFF.

The CDR3, as DNA: TGTGCCAGCAGTCCATCGACAGGGATTGGTGAAAAACTGTTTTTT. As protein: CASSPSTGIGEKLFF. The chain is built from TRBV28 and TRBJ1-4; 7 nucleotides line up with TRBD1. Germline V gene data show CDR1 as MDHEN and CDR2 as SYDVKM. This CDR3 comprises 15 residues. The junction had 10 bases not matched to a gene; V was cut back by 5 bases and J by 7 bases.

The rearrangement joins TRBV2 to TRBJ1-6; D is unresolved. The V end lost 3 bases, the J end lost 6 bases, and 6 bases lay between the germline ends. The CDR3 totals 13 residues. CDR1 SNHLY and CDR2 FYNNEI come from the germline V gene. The CDR3 region has the DNA TGTGCCAGCAGTGACGAGAGTAATTCACCCCTCCACTTT. It codes for CASSDESNSPLHF. Complete variable domain (other parts from reference TRBV2 and TRBJ1-6): EPEVTQTPSHQVTQMGQEVILRCVPISNHLYFYWYRQILGQKVEFLVSFYNNEISEKSEIFDDQFSVERPDGSNFTLKIRSTKLEDSAMYFCASSDESNSPLHFGNGTRLTVT.

This chain joins TRBV7-2 and TRBJ2-1; 10 bases agree with TRBD2. Germline CDR1 and CDR2: SGHTA and FQGNSA. This CDR3 comprises 16 residues. Trimming at V came to 4 bases and at J to 12 bases, leaving 15 bases not matched to a gene. CDR3 region: CASSSLGKRGGSWQFF. CDR3 sequence (DNA): TGTGCCAGCAGCTCCCTGGGGAAGCGGGGGGGGTCCTGGCAGTTCTTC. The full variable domain, its missing parts supplied by reference TRBV7-2 and TRBJ2-1, is GAGVSQSPSNKVTEKGKDVELRCDPISGHTALYWYRQSLGQGLEFLIYFQGNSAPDKSGLPSDRFSAERTGGSVSTLTIQRTQQEDSAVYLCASSSLGKRGGSWQFFGPGTRLTVL.

This clone was counted only a few times. The chain employs TRBV7-9 and TRBJ2-7; 8 nucleotides line up with TRBD1. Trimming removed 4 bases from V and 5 bases from J; junction bases left unmatched: 10. The germline gives CDR1 SEHNR, CDR2 FQNEAQ (reference sequence). This CDR3 has 15 residues. CDR3 nucleotides: TGTGCCAGCAGCTATTACGGACAGGGTACCCACGAGCAGTACTTC. Its translation: CASSYYGQGTHEQYF.